This paragraph covers one TCR beta chain sequence. These data come from a study of cytomegalovirus exposure and HLA in healthy donors. The CDR3 has 17 residues. Trimming pared 4 bases from V and 1 base from J, leaving 17 bases between. CDR1 LNHDA and CDR2 SQIVND come from the germline V gene (reference sequence). 13 Jbeta primers and 60 Vbeta primers were used for the PCR. Clones were sequenced by immunoSEQ multiplex PCR, and TCRdb holds only the in-frame ones, with some missing. The sample holds some 130,000 clones, roughly 77% seen once. Sequenced input: PBMCs. The rearrangement uses TRBV19 and TRBJ1-5; D gene ambiguous. This TCR came from a woman in her thirties or forties in good health and CMV-seropositive. For the CDR3, the DNA is TGTGCCAGTAGTACCACCGGGATCCCGGCGAGCAATCAGCCCCAGCATTTT. It encodes CASSTTGIPASNQPQHF.